The rows below give T cell receptor beta chains drawn from one sample of a study of T cells in Graves' hyperthyroidism and ophthalmopathy. TCRdb reanalysed the multiplex PCR reads using MiXCR and keeps one entry per CDR3 protein. This sample yields around 540,000 distinct CDR3 sequences, of which 15% to 20% are seen a single time; around 32% belongs to the top ten. Specimen: blood. Receptors were obtained from a woman in her 30s with Graves' ophthalmopathy. Both conserved end residues are part of each CDR3. D genes are given only for firm matches. Some rows have no size entry. The others give once, few or many, or a class for an expanded clone.

many NA TRBJ1-5 TRBV6-2/TRBV6-3 CASSYQTVKNQPQHF TGTGCCAGCAGTTACCAGACGGTGAAGAATCAGCCCCAGCATTTT
many TRBD1 TRBJ1-6 TRBV4-3 CASSQDRGVNSPLHF TGCGCCAGCAGCCAGGACAGGGGGGTCAATTCACCCCTCCACTTT
few TRBD2 TRBJ2-7 TRBV6-2/TRBV6-3 CASSPSGSFDEQYF TGTGCCAGCAGCCCTAGCGGGAGTTTTGACGAGCAGTACTTC
NA NA TRBJ1-3 TRBV3-1 CASSPAWTGNTIYF TGTGCCAGCAGTCCAGCGTGGACTGGAAACACCATATATTTT
few NA TRBJ1-4 TRBV4-2 CASSQGPGLANEKLFF TGTGCCAGCAGCCAAGGACCGGGACTTGCTAATGAAAAACTGTTTTTT
many NA TRBJ2-5 TRBV6-5 CASSYTRGQETQYF TGTGCCAGCAGTTACACAAGGGGCCAAGAGACCCAGTACTTC
many NA TRBJ1-2 TRBV12-3/TRBV12-4 CASSSSLRDGYTF TGTGCCAGCAGTTCCTCCTTGAGGGATGGCTACACCTTC
many TRBD2 TRBJ2-7 TRBV20-1 CSARVAGGQSGEQYF TGCAGTGCTAGAGTAGCGGGAGGGCAATCGGGGGAGCAGTACTTC
NA TRBD2 TRBJ2-2 TRBV9 CASSVGPGLAGRNTGELFF TGTGCCAGCAGCGTAGGGCCGGGACTAGCGGGACGGAACACCGGGGAGCTGTTTTTT
many NA TRBJ2-1 TRBV6-1 CASSPRLNNEQFF TGTGCCAGCAGTCCCCGACTGAACAATGAGCAGTTCTTC
many NA TRBJ2-5 TRBV4-1 CASSQAYRIAQETQYF TGCGCCAGCAGCCAAGCATATCGGATAGCGCAAGAGACCCAGTACTTC
many NA TRBJ1-2 TRBV28 CASSFGGVDGYTF TGTGCCAGCAGTTTTGGAGGGGTCGATGGCTACACCTTC
few TRBD2 TRBJ2-3 TRBV4-1 CASSQGSLAGDTQYF TGCGCCAGCAGCCAAGGATCCCTAGCGGGAGATACGCAGTATTTT
NA NA TRBJ1-3 TRBV10-1 CASSEGNSGNTIYF TGCGCCAGCAGTGAGGGGAATTCTGGAAACACCATATATTTT
many NA TRBJ1-6 TRBV20-1 CSARTGNSPLHF TGCAGTGCTAGGACAGGAAATTCACCCCTCCACTTT
NA NA TRBJ2-7 TRBV28 CASSFDNGYEQYF TGTGCCAGCAGTTTCGACAATGGCTACGAGCAGTACTTC
few NA TRBJ1-2 TRBV7-2 CASSLGTVGYGYTF TGTGCCAGCAGCTTAGGGACAGTAGGGTATGGCTACACCTTC
NA NA TRBJ1-5 TRBV6-1 CASSDYREDQPQHF TGTGCCAGCAGTGATTACAGGGAAGATCAGCCCCAGCATTTT
many TRBD2 TRBJ2-1 TRBV5-6 CASSPLAGESNEQFF TGTGCCAGCAGTCCCCTAGCGGGAGAGTCGAATGAGCAGTTCTTC
NA TRBD2 TRBJ2-1 TRBV12-3/TRBV12-4 CASRLAGGLEQFF TGTGCCAGCAGATTAGCGGGAGGGCTTGAGCAGTTCTTC
NA TRBD2 TRBJ2-3 TRBV27 CASSLYNGLAARDTQYF TGTGCCAGCAGTTTATACAACGGACTAGCGGCAAGAGATACGCAGTATTTT
many NA TRBJ1-4 TRBV28 CASNPSRVGREKLFF TGTGCCAGCAACCCAAGCCGGGTAGGGAGGGAAAAACTGTTTTTT
NA TRBD2 TRBJ2-5 TRBV11-2 CASSLSGSGSWETQYF TGTGCCAGCAGCTTGAGCGGTAGCGGGAGCTGGGAGACCCAGTACTTC
NA NA TRBJ1-5 TRBV19 CASSIPTGNSNQPQHF TGTGCCAGTAGTATCCCCACAGGGAATAGCAATCAGCCCCAGCATTTT
NA NA TRBJ2-4 TRBV20-1 CSARDARLAKNIQYF TGCAGTGCTAGGGATGCTAGACTAGCCAAAAACATTCAGTACTTC
NA NA TRBJ2-5 TRBV6-2/TRBV6-3 CASSYTGGLRETQYF TGTGCCAGCAGTTACACCGGGGGCCTCAGGGAGACCCAGTACTTC
few NA TRBJ1-4 TRBV5-1 CASSLRDPSEKLFF TGCGCCAGCAGCTTGCGGGACCCTTCTGAAAAACTGTTTTTT
NA TRBD1 TRBJ1-1 TRBV6-1 CASRKDRGSMNTEAFF TGTGCCAGCAGAAAGGACAGGGGGAGCATGAACACTGAAGCTTTCTTT
many NA TRBJ2-3 TRBV15 CATEQGGYADTQYF TGTGCCACTGAACAGGGAGGGTATGCAGATACGCAGTATTTT
many NA TRBJ1-2 TRBV28 CASSLRTLRVNYGYTF TGTGCCAGCAGCCTACGGACTCTCCGAGTTAACTATGGCTACACCTTC
NA TRBD2 TRBJ2-1 TRBV20-1 CSARLADNEQFF TGCAGTGCCAGACTAGCGGACAATGAGCAGTTCTTC
NA TRBD2 TRBJ2-3 TRBV7-2 CASSSPSGSSDTQYF TGTGCCAGCAGCTCCCCTAGCGGGAGTTCAGATACGCAGTATTTT
NA TRBD2 TRBJ2-3 TRBV12-3/TRBV12-4 CASSRRGGMSTDTQYF TGTGCCAGCAGTCGCCGGGGGGGAATGAGCACAGATACGCAGTATTTT
NA TRBD1 TRBJ2-6 TRBV24-1 CATSETTGRSGANVLTF TGTGCCACCAGTGAGACGACAGGGCGCTCTGGGGCCAACGTCCTGACTTTC
many TRBD2 TRBJ2-7 TRBV4-1 CASSQGWTSGSEQYF TGCGCCAGCAGCCAAGGGTGGACTAGCGGGAGTGAGCAGTACTTC
many TRBD2 TRBJ2-3 TRBV11-2 CASSPLSGRGPDTQYF TGTGCCAGCAGCCCACTCAGCGGGAGGGGCCCAGATACGCAGTATTTT
many TRBD1 TRBJ2-7 TRBV20-1 CSARHRDRVYEQYF TGCAGTGCTAGGCACCGGGACAGGGTCTACGAGCAGTACTTC
many NA TRBJ2-7 TRBV28 CASSTSRRTLSYEQYF TGTGCCAGCTCCACCTCAAGACGGACCCTCTCCTACGAGCAGTACTTC
NA TRBD2 TRBJ2-1 TRBV7-2 CASSLVGSGGTSYNEQFF TGTGCCAGCAGCTTAGTGGGTAGCGGGGGGACCTCCTACAATGAGCAGTTCTTC
many NA TRBJ2-7 TRBV27 CASSSQRWGYEQYF TGTGCCAGCAGTTCCCAGCGGTGGGGCTACGAGCAGTACTTC
many NA TRBJ2-3 TRBV19 CASRRDLRTDTQYF TGTGCCAGTAGACGGGACTTACGCACAGATACGCAGTATTTT
many NA TRBJ2-5 TRBV7-2 CASYRGPGETQYF TGTGCCAGCTACCGAGGACCAGGAGAGACCCAGTACTTC
many TRBD1 TRBJ1-2 TRBV3-1 CASSQPGTGGAANYGYTF TGTGCCAGCAGCCAACCTGGGACAGGGGGCGCAGCTAACTATGGCTACACCTTC
NA NA TRBJ1-2 TRBV7-9 CASSRDRSYGYTF TGTGCCAGCAGCCGAGACAGATCCTATGGCTACACCTTC
few TRBD2 TRBJ2-7 TRBV6-2/TRBV6-3 CASSYYSGTSYEQYF TGTGCCAGCAGCTACTACTCCGGGACTAGCTACGAGCAGTACTTC
many NA TRBJ1-5 TRBV28 CASSFGGGFGQPQHF TGTGCCAGCAGTTTTGGAGGGGGATTTGGGCAGCCCCAGCATTTT
many NA TRBJ1-2 TRBV7-2 CASSLHNSGGYTF TGTGCCAGCAGCTTACATAACTCCGGGGGCTACACCTTC
many NA TRBJ2-5 TRBV20-1 CSASGGVGETQYF TGCAGTGCTAGCGGGGGAGTAGGGGAGACCCAGTACTTC
few NA TRBJ2-7 TRBV10-3 CAISESLLRALLYEQYF TGTGCCATCAGTGAGTCCCTCCTGCGAGCCTTGTTATACGAGCAGTACTTC
NA NA TRBJ1-4 TRBV28 CASSFNWGYEKLFF TGTGCCAGCAGTTTTAATTGGGGTTATGAAAAACTGTTTTTT
many NA TRBJ2-7 TRBV24-1 CATSDTRDSRGDEQYF TGTGCCACCAGTGACACCCGGGACAGCAGGGGGGACGAGCAGTACTTC
many NA TRBJ1-4 TRBV11-2 CASSPRGNEKLFF TGTGCCAGCAGCCCTCGAGGAAATGAAAAACTGTTTTTT
many NA TRBJ1-5 TRBV18 CASSPQGILGQPQHF TGTGCCAGCTCACCTCAGGGGATCCTAGGCCAGCCCCAGCATTTT
NA TRBD2 TRBJ2-1 TRBV11-2 CASRPTSGGYNEQFF TGTGCCAGCAGACCGACTAGCGGGGGCTACAATGAGCAGTTCTTC